Listed here are 11 T cell receptor beta chains from one sample, sequenced in a study of T cell therapy after organ transplantation. Sequencing was performed with immunoSEQ multiplex PCR; in TCRdb, only in-frame clones are kept and a portion is missing. The profile shows roughly 48,000 clones, about 94% of them singletons. Their specific antigens are unknown. The sample was CD8+ T cells from blood, taken before autologous CMV-specific T cell therapy. Receptor source: a human patient who had received a solid organ transplant and had CMV disease.

A single count supports this clone. The V and J genes are TRBV7-8 and TRBJ1-5, with D possibly matching TRBD1 (6 bases). This CDR3 is 21 amino acids long. Germline CDR1 is SGHVS and CDR2 is FQNEAQ. V lost 5 bases and J lost 0, with 29 bases in between. CDR3 in amino acids: CASSHQYWYQGSGNSNQPQHF. The CDR3 nucleotides read TGTGCCAGCAGCCATCAGTATTGGTATCAGGGGTCGGGGAATAGCAATCAGCCCCAGCATTTT.

This rearrangement joins TRBV27 to TRBJ1-4; D is possibly TRBD1 (6 bases). Looked up from germline, CDR1 is MNHEY and CDR2 is SMNVEV (reference sequence). The V gene lost 5 bases and the J gene lost 3 bases, with 10 bases spanning the gap. The CDR3 has 14 amino acids. The CDR3: CASSVQGPNEKLFF. The CDR3 DNA reads TGTGCCAGCAGTGTCCAGGGGCCTAATGAAAAACTGTTTTTT.

The CDR3 nucleotides read TGTGCCAGCAGCGCTGAGGGGACTAGCGGGAGCCACTCCTACGAGCAGTACTTC. Protein sequence: CASSAEGTSGSHSYEQYF. The rearrangement joins TRBV9 to TRBJ2-7, with TRBD2 matching over 14 bases. The CDR3 has 18 amino acids. Germline V gives CDR1 SGDLS, CDR2 YYNGEE. Trimming cost V 3 bases and J 0 bases; bases outside gene matches: 8.

This sequence joins TRBV6-6 and TRBJ1-1; TRBD1 matches at 10 bases. CDR3 length: 16 amino acids. The germline CDR1 and CDR2 sequences are MNHNY and SVGAGI (reference sequence). The V and J ends lost 5 bases and 3 bases, in that order; junction bases with no gene match: 9. The CDR3 DNA follows: TGTGCCAGCAGTGTATGGGACAGGGGAGGGTACACTGAAGCTTTCTTT. It yields the protein CASSVWDRGGYTEAFF.

The J gene is TRBJ1-1, the V gene TRBV6-5, with D hard to call. The V gene lost 6 bases and the J gene lost 3 bases, with 14 bases spanning the gap. The germline V gene encodes CDR1 MNHEY and CDR2 SVGAGI. The CDR3 runs 14 residues. The CDR3: CASSEIEADTEAFF. The CDR3 DNA reads TGTGCCAGCAGCGAAATAGAGGCCGACACTGAAGCTTTCTTT.

The CDR3 protein is CASSLGAGIIGDTQYF. CDR3 DNA sequence: TGTGCCAGCAGCTTAGGTGCGGGGATTATTGGAGATACGCAGTATTTT. V is TRBV7-9 and J is TRBJ2-3, with a tentative D call TRBD2 (6 bases). V was shortened by 1 base and J by 5 bases, with 16 bases between the two germline ends. Germline CDR1 and CDR2: SEHNR and FQNEAQ (reference sequence). The CDR3 has 16 amino acids.

The V and J genes are TRBV6-1 and TRBJ1-2; the D gene is possibly TRBD1 (5 bases). In germline, CDR1 is MNHNS, CDR2 SASEGT. Trimming took 4 bases from V and 8 from J, leaving 20 bases between them. The CDR3 covers 15 residues. The chain's CDR3 is CASSALLRDATGYTF. CDR3 sequence (DNA): TGTGCCAGCAGTGCCCTTCTCCGGGACGCGACAGGCTACACCTTC.

The gene calls are TRBV19 and TRBJ1-5, with unresolved D. V dropped 1 base and J dropped 4 bases, with 5 bases sitting between them. Germline-derived CDR1 and CDR2 are LNHDA and SQIVND (reference sequence). CDR3 length: 13 residues. CDR3 nucleotides: TGTGCCAGTAGTATAGCTCGAAATCAGCCCCAGCATTTT. Translating gives CASSIARNQPQHF.

V and J are TRBV10-2 and TRBJ2-7; 12 bases map to TRBD2. V dropped 11 bases and J dropped 7; count of bases not matched to a gene: 6. CDR1 and CDR2 from the germline V gene are WSHSY and SAAADI. This CDR3 region has 12 residues. This CDR3 reads CAGRGTSGEQYF. The CDR3 nucleotides read TGCGCCGGGCGTGGGACTAGCGGGGAGCAGTACTTC.

The chain couples TRBV7-9 to TRBJ2-7; D not certain. The V end lost 1 base, the J end lost 4 bases, and 8 bases lay between the germline ends. CDR1 and CDR2 (germline): SEHNR, FQNEAQ (reference sequence). CDR3 length: 13 residues. The CDR3 DNA is TGTGCCAGCAGCTTAGGAGGCACTTACGAGCAGTACTTC. Its protein product is CASSLGGTYEQYF.

This sequence joins TRBV6-1 and TRBJ2-7; no definite D call. V dropped 1 base and J dropped 4 bases, with 11 bases sitting between them. The CDR3 consists of 14 residues. Germline loops: CDR1 MNHNS, CDR2 SASEGT. The CDR3 protein is CASSEGTWLYEQYF. CDR3 in DNA: TGTGCCAGCAGTGAAGGTACGTGGCTTTACGAGCAGTACTTC.